The 28 T cell receptor beta chains below come from one sample, sequenced in a study of T cell responses to AZD1222 COVID-19 vaccine. Using immunoSEQ multiplex PCR, the repertoire was profiled, and TCRdb retains in-frame clones only, with some absent. The data contain fewer than 180,000 clones, 90% to 95% of them seen just once; the ten biggest clones take up 0.95% to 1.5%. The sample in question was peripheral blood, obtained on day 0 of AZD1222 vaccination. All receptors derive from an adult in good health.

In its sample, this clone was seen once. V and J are TRBV19 and TRBJ1-2; D is perhaps TRBD1 (6 bases). The CDR3 runs 16 residues. Trimming removed 9 bases at V and 2 bases at J, with 22 bases between. Germline V gives CDR1 LNHDA, CDR2 SQIVND (reference sequence). The CDR3: CASRWLVRGSNYGYTF. In DNA form, the CDR3 reads TGTGCCAGCCGGTGGCTCGTTAGGGGGTCGAACTATGGCTACACCTTC.

This sequence joins TRBV7-9 and TRBJ2-2; the D gene is possibly TRBD1 (5 bases). CDR1 and CDR2 (germline): SEHNR, FQNEAQ (reference sequence). Trimming pared 7 bases from V and 8 bases from J, leaving 8 bases between. This CDR3 comprises 11 residues. The CDR3 DNA reads as TGTGCCAGCACCCGGACAGGGGAGCTGTTTTTT. It codes for CASTRTGELFF. Full variable domain (missing parts from reference TRBV7-9 and TRBJ2-2): DTGVSQNPRHKITKRGQNVTFRCDPISEHNRLYWYRQTLGQGPEFLTYFQNEAQLEKSRLLSDRFSAERPKGSFSTLEIQRTEQGDSAMYLCASTRTGELFFGEGSRLTVL.

CDR3 protein: CASIGLAGNEQFF. DNA of the CDR3: TGTGCCAGTATTGGACTAGCTGGCAATGAGCAGTTCTTC. The chain links TRBV19 to TRBJ2-1; the match to TRBD2 covers 8 bases. The CDR3 loop spans 13 amino acids. Germline trimming cut 7 bases from V and 6 bases from J; bases unmatched to any gene: 5. Looked up from germline, CDR1 is LNHDA and CDR2 is SQIVND (reference sequence).

The chain is built from TRBV7-9 and TRBJ1-2; no definite D call. Germline CDR1 and CDR2: SEHNR and FQNEAQ (reference sequence). V dropped 1 base and J dropped 3 bases, with 12 bases sitting between them. The CDR3 loop spans 15 amino acids. The CDR3 is CASSLEMLRHYGYTF. Written as DNA, the CDR3 is TGTGCCAGCAGCTTAGAGATGCTCCGCCACTATGGCTACACCTTC.

The sample holds one count of this clone. The V and J genes are TRBV19 and TRBJ1-5; 10 bases line up with TRBD1. The CDR3 has 15 residues. Germline V gene sequence: CDR1 LNHDA, CDR2 SQIVND (reference sequence). V was clipped by 5 bases and J by 6 bases; unmatched bases: 7. The CDR3 DNA reads TGTGCCAGTAGTCTCGACAGGGGGCATGGTCAGCCCCAGCATTTT. It translates to CASSLDRGHGQPQHF. The full variable domain, in which reference TRBV19 and TRBJ1-5 provide the parts outside the CDR3, is DGGITQSPKYLFRKEGQNVTLSCEQNLNHDAMYWYRQDPGQGLRLIYYSQIVNDFQKGDIAEGYSVSREKKESFPLTVTSAQKNPTAFYLCASSLDRGHGQPQHFGDGTRLSIL.

V and J are TRBV29-1 and TRBJ1-2; 7 positions match TRBD1. Germline trimming cut 6 bases from V and 6 bases from J; bases unmatched to any gene: 19. The germline V gene encodes CDR1 SQVTM and CDR2 ANQGSEA. This CDR3 contains 16 residues. The CDR3, as DNA: TGCAGCGTGGGCGAACGACAGGGTAGGTGGAGCAATGGCTACACCTTC. Protein product: CSVGERQGRWSNGYTF. The full variable domain, in which reference TRBV29-1 and TRBJ1-2 provide the parts outside the CDR3, is SAVISQKPSRDICQRGTSLTIQCQVDSQVTMMFWYRQQPGQSLTLIATANQGSEATYESGFVIDKFPISRPNLTFSTLTVSNMSPEDSSIYLCSVGERQGRWSNGYTFGSGTRLTVV.

This chain connects TRBV7-9 to TRBJ1-4; TRBD1 matches at 8 bases. Germline CDR1 reads SEHNR; CDR2 reads FQNEAQ (reference sequence). With V trimmed by 5 bases and J by 1 base, 12 bases remained unmatched. The length of the CDR3 is 18 residues. DNA of the CDR3: TGTGCCAGCAGCCAACTCATTACAGGGGGAGTAACTAATGAAAAACTGTTTTTT. Translation gives CASSQLITGGVTNEKLFF.

V usage is TRBV27 and J usage is TRBJ1-5, with D unclear. The V end was cut by 5 bases, the J end by 6 bases, with 17 bases between. The CDR3 is made up of 15 amino acids. CDR1 MNHEY and CDR2 SMNVEV come from the germline V gene (reference sequence). CDR3 in amino acids: CASSKSPGPRQPQHF. CDR3 coding DNA: TGTGCCAGCAGTAAAAGTCCCGGGCCGCGTCAGCCCCAGCATTTT.

This clone showed up just a few times. This rearrangement joins TRBV4-1 to TRBJ1-3; D unresolved. The V gene lost 1 base and the J gene lost 10 bases, with 14 bases spanning the gap. The germline V gene encodes CDR1 MGHRA and CDR2 YSYEKL. This CDR3 contains 14 residues. The CDR3 DNA sequence: TGCGCCAGCAGCCAAGTTCCCTGGGCGGGAACCATATATTTT. Translating it yields CASSQVPWAGTIYF.

The chain recombines TRBV29-1 with TRBJ1-2; 8 bases align to TRBD1. This CDR3 contains 14 residues. V lost 2 bases, J lost 5 bases, and 7 bases stayed unmatched. CDR1 is SQVTM, CDR2 ANQGSEA, per germline. The CDR3 loop reads CSVERRDRLYGYTF. CDR3 coding DNA: TGCAGCGTTGAAAGGCGGGACAGGCTTTATGGCTACACCTTC.

V and J are TRBV6-1 and TRBJ1-2, with D tentatively TRBD1 (5 bases). Germline V lookup: CDR1 MNHNS, CDR2 SASEGT. V lost 3 bases and J lost 1, with 15 bases in between. The CDR3 runs to 16 residues. The CDR3 here is CASSEGWPGGNYGYTF. The CDR3 nucleotides read TGTGCCAGCAGTGAGGGCTGGCCGGGGGGTAACTATGGCTACACCTTC.

V and J are TRBV28 and TRBJ1-1; 7 bases are a match to TRBD1. The CDR3 is 16 residues long. Germline CDR1 MDHEN, CDR2 SYDVKM. J lost 3 bases, V lost 2 bases, and 9 bases had no gene match. The CDR3 DNA reads TGTGCCAGCAGTTTAACTAGGGGGCGGATGGACACTGAAGCTTTCTTT. This sequence encodes CASSLTRGRMDTEAFF.

The rearrangement joins TRBV4-1 to TRBJ1-1; weak D call: TRBD1 (5 bases). Trimming removed 4 bases from V and 5 bases from J, with 14 bases in between. The CDR3 sequence is 14 residues long. Germline assignment: CDR1 MGHRA and CDR2 YSYEKL. CDR3 DNA sequence: TGCGCCAGCAGCCCGAGGAGGGGAGGAACTGAAGCTTTCTTT. Translation: CASSPRRGGTEAFF.

The chain combines TRBV2 with TRBJ2-2; tentative D call: TRBD1 (6 bases). The CDR3 consists of 15 residues. Per germline, CDR1 SNHLY and CDR2 FYNNEI. The V gene lost 7 bases and the J gene lost 2 bases, with 14 bases spanning the gap. The chain's CDR3 is CASTWTVLNTGELFF. Written as DNA, the CDR3 is TGTGCCAGCACCTGGACAGTTTTAAACACCGGGGAGCTGTTTTTT.

The rearrangement links TRBV7-2 to TRBJ1-5; D ambiguous. Germline V gives CDR1 SGHTA, CDR2 FQGNSA. The CDR3 runs to 15 residues. V lost 3 bases, J lost 0 bases, and 9 bases lay in between. This chain's CDR3 is CASSFTQYSNQPQHF. The DNA for the CDR3 is TGTGCCAGCAGCTTTACACAATATAGCAATCAGCCCCAGCATTTT.

The genes are TRBV3-1 (or the pseudogene TRBV3-2) and TRBJ2-2; 8 bases fit TRBD2. Germline trimming cut 5 bases from V and 1 base from J; bases unmatched to any gene: 9. CDR3 size: 17 residues. From germline, CDR1 is LGHDT and CDR2 YNNKEL (reference sequence). The CDR3 reads CASSSAGGAWNTGELFF. CDR3 DNA: TGTGCCAGCAGCTCGGCCGGGGGGGCCTGGAACACCGGGGAGCTGTTTTTT.

The gene calls are TRBV5-1 and TRBJ1-4; 11 bases fit TRBD1. The trim removed 2 bases at V and 8 bases at J, leaving 2 bases unmatched. Germline CDR1 reads SGHRS; CDR2 reads YFSETQ. The CDR3 is 14 amino acids. CDR3: CASSLGQGAEKLFF. The CDR3 DNA sequence: TGCGCCAGCAGCTTAGGACAGGGGGCGGAAAAACTGTTTTTT.

CDR3 sequence (DNA): TGTGCCAGCAGCCAAGGACCGTACAATGAGCAGTTCTTC. It encodes CASSQGPYNEQFF. The rearrangement links TRBV3-1 (or the pseudogene TRBV3-2) to TRBJ2-1; no reliable D call. The V end lost 1 base, the J end lost 4 bases, and 5 bases lay between the germline ends. CDR1 and CDR2 (germline): LGHDT, YNNKEL (reference sequence). This CDR3 has 13 residues.

The chain employs TRBV14 and TRBJ1-2; D perhaps matches TRBD1 (5 bases). V dropped 6 bases and J dropped 3 bases, with 11 bases sitting between them. CDR3 length: 13 residues. CDR1 is SGHDN, CDR2 FVKESK, per germline. CDR3 DNA: TGTGCCAGCAGGCGCCAGGGAGACTATGGCTACACCTTC. It is translated as CASRRQGDYGYTF. The full variable domain, rest sourced from reference TRBV14 and TRBJ1-2, is EAGVTQFPSHSVIEKGQTVTLRCDPISGHDNLYWYRRVMGKEIKFLLHFVKESKQDESGMPNNRFLAERTGGTYSTLKVQPAELEDSGVYFCASRRQGDYGYTFGSGTRLTVV.

V usage is TRBV7-8 and J usage is TRBJ1-1; TRBD1 matches at 11 bases. The CDR3 has 15 residues. Losses at the gene ends were 3 bases for V and 10 bases for J; bases not matched to a gene: 10. The germline gives CDR1 SGHVS, CDR2 FQNEAQ. CDR3 region: CASSLVSGTGGPAFF. The DNA of the CDR3 is TGTGCCAGCAGCTTGGTCTCCGGGACAGGGGGGCCAGCTTTCTTT.

This clone was counted a single time. CDR3 DNA sequence: TGCGCCAGCAGCCAGGGACTAGCGGGGGGCCGCTGGAGTCCAGATACGCAGTATTTT. Translation: CASSQGLAGGRWSPDTQYF. The chain joins TRBV5-1 to TRBJ2-3; TRBD2 agrees at 15 bases. The CDR3 consists of 19 residues. The J segment lost 4 bases and the V segment lost 4 bases, leaving 13 bases of the junction unmatched. Germline lookup yields CDR1 SGHRS and CDR2 YFSETQ.

The chain joins TRBV2 to TRBJ1-5, with 10 bases that match TRBD1. Germline CDR1 and CDR2: SNHLY and FYNNEI. V lost 4 bases, J lost 5 bases, and 11 bases stayed unmatched. The CDR3 has 17 amino acids. In DNA form, the CDR3 reads TGTGCCAGCAGTGCCCTGACTATGGGACAGGGGTATCAGCCCCAGCATTTT. Encoded protein: CASSALTMGQGYQPQHF.

The chain recombines TRBV11-2 with TRBJ2-3; no definite D call. The germline gives CDR1 SGHAT, CDR2 FQNNGV. The CDR3 is made up of 12 amino acids. V lost 4 bases and J lost 0, with 2 bases in between. CDR3 in DNA: TGTGCCAGCAGCTCTAGCACAGATACGCAGTATTTT. The encoded protein is CASSSSTDTQYF.

The rearrangement joins TRBV19 to TRBJ2-5, with a tentative D call TRBD1 (6 bases). Deletions cut 2 bases from V and 2 bases from J, with 12 bases between. Germline V gene lookup returns CDR1 LNHDA and CDR2 SQIVND (reference sequence). This CDR3 has 15 residues. The CDR3 DNA reads TGTGCCAGTAGTATAACTGGACAGATACAAGAGACCCAGTACTTC. As protein: CASSITGQIQETQYF.

This rearrangement joins TRBV6-5 to TRBJ2-5, with D hard to call. The CDR3 spans 14 residues. Germline V gene lookup returns CDR1 MNHEY and CDR2 SVGAGI. Trimming removed 2 bases at V and 5 bases at J, with 12 bases between. CDR3 residues: CASSYGGVRETQYF. Here the CDR3 DNA reads TGTGCCAGCAGTTACGGTGGGGTTAGGGAGACCCAGTACTTC.

This chain connects TRBV23-1 to TRBJ1-4, with D maybe TRBD1 (6 bases). TRBV23-1 is noted as an ORF with a role that remains uncertain. The CDR3 length is 15 residues. The germline V and J ends were trimmed by 4 bases and 1 base, with 10 bases remaining between them. The CDR3 region has the DNA TGCGCCAGCAGTCGGACAGTTGAAACTAATGAAAAACTGTTTTTT. It translates to CASSRTVETNEKLFF.

The V call is TRBV6-5, the J call TRBJ2-5; possibly TRBD1 or TRBD2 for D (5 bases each). V was cut by 2 bases and J by 1 base, with 11 bases left in between. The CDR3 has 15 amino acids. CDR1 is MNHEY, CDR2 SVGAGI, per germline. CDR3 coding DNA: TGTGCCAGCAGTTACAGGGGAGCATTCCAAGAGACCCAGTACTTC. Its protein product is CASSYRGAFQETQYF.

This chain links TRBV18 with TRBJ2-2; 9 nucleotides match TRBD1. Germline loops: CDR1 KGHSH, CDR2 LQKENI. The CDR3 sequence is 16 residues long. The junction had 7 bases not matched to a gene; V was cut back by 3 bases and J by 5 bases. The CDR3 DNA reads as TGTGCCAGCTCACCGGACAGGACAGGGGCAACCGGGGAGCTGTTTTTT. This encodes CASSPDRTGATGELFF. The full variable domain, completed using reference TRBV18 and TRBJ2-2, is NAGVMQNPRHLVRRRGQEARLRCSPMKGHSHVYWYRQLPEEGLKFMVYLQKENIIDESGMPKERFSAEFPKEGPSILRIQQVVRGDSAAYFCASSPDRTGATGELFFGEGSRLTVL.